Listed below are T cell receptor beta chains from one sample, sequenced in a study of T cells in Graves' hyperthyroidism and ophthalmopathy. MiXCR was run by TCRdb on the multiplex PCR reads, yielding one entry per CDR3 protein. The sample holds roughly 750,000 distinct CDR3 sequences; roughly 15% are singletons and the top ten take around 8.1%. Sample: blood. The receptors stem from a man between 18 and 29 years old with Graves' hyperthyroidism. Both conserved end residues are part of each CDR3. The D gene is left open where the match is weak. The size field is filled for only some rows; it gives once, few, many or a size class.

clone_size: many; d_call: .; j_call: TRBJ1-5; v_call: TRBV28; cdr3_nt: TGTGCCAGCAGGTCATTAAATCAGCCCCAGCATTTT; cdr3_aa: CASRSLNQPQHF
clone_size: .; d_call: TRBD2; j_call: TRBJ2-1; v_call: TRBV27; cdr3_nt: TGTGCCAGCAGTTTATCGACCCCCGGACTAGGAGTCAATGAGCAGTTCTTC; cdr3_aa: CASSLSTPGLGVNEQFF
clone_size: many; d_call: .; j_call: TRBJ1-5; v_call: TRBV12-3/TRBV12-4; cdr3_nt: TGTGCCAGCAGTTTAATGCAGGGGCTGGAGCCCCAGCATTTT; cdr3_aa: CASSLMQGLEPQHF
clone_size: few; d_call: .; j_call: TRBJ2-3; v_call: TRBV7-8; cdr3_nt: TGTGCCAGCAGCCGAGGGAGACTATTGGATACGCAGTATTTT; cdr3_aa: CASSRGRLLDTQYF
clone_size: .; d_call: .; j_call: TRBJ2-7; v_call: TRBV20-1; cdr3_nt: TGCAGTGCTAGAGTTCAGCCGTCCTACGAGCAGTACTTC; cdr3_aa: CSARVQPSYEQYF
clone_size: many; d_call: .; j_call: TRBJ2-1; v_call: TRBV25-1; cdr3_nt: TGTGCCAGCAGTGGGGGGGACAGCGCACCCTACAATGAGCAGTTCTTC; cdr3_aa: CASSGGDSAPYNEQFF
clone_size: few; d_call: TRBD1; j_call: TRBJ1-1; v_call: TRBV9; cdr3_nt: TGTGCCAGCAGTCCACAGGGGGCCGCGGACACTGAAGCTTTCTTT; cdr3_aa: CASSPQGAADTEAFF
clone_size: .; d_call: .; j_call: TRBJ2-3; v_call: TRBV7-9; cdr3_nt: TGTGCCAGCAGCTCCGCCTGGCACCCACCTCGGAGTAGTCCTAACACAGATACGCAGTATTTT; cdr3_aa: CASSSAWHPPRSSPNTDTQYF
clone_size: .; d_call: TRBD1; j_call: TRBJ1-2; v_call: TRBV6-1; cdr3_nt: TGTGCCAGCAGTGACCAGGGGGCTAAAGGAGGCTACACCTTC; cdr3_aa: CASSDQGAKGGYTF
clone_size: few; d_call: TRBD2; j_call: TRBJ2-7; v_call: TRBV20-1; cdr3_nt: TGCAGTGCTAGCGGCGGGAGGAACGAGCAGTACTTC; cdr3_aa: CSASGGRNEQYF
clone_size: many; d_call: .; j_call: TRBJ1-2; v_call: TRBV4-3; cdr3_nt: TGCGCCAGCAGCCAAGATATAACAGCCTATGGCTACACCTTC; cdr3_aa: CASSQDITAYGYTF
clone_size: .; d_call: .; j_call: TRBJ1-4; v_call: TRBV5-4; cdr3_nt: TGTGCCAGCAGCCCTCAGGGAGGGCTTAATGAAAAACTGTTTTTT; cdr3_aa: CASSPQGGLNEKLFF
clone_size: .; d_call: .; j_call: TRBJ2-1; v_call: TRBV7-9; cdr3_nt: TGTGCCAGCAGCTTAGAGAGGGCAGAGCAGTTCTTC; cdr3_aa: CASSLERAEQFF
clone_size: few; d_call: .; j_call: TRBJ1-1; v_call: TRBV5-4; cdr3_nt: TGTGCCAGCAGCTGGCCGGGGGGGCTCACTGAAGCTTTCTTT; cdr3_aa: CASSWPGGLTEAFF
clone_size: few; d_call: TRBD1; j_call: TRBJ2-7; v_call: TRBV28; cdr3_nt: TGTGCCAGCAGTACCTGGACAGGGTTCAACGAGCAGTACTTC; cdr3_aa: CASSTWTGFNEQYF
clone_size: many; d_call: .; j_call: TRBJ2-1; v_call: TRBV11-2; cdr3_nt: TGTGCCAGCAGCTTAATGTTAGGATTAACCTACAATGAGCAGTTCTTC; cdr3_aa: CASSLMLGLTYNEQFF
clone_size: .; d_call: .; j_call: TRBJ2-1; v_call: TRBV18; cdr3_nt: TGTGCCAGCTCACCTCAAGCGGGTCCACTTAATGAGCAGTTCTTC; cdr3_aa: CASSPQAGPLNEQFF
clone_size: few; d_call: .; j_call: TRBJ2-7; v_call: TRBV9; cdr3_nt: TGTGCCAGCAGCGTAGGATTAGCAGGGGAGCAGTACTTC; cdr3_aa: CASSVGLAGEQYF
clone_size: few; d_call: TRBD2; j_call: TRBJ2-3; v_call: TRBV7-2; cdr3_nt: TGTGCCAGCAGCTTGCTAGCGGGAGGGCGAGATACGCAGTATTTT; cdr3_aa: CASSLLAGGRDTQYF
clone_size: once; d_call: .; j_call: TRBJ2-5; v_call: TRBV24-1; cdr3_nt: TGTGCCACCAGTGATTTCAACCCGTCCGCGGGGCGTCGCGAAGAGACCCAGTACTTC; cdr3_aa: CATSDFNPSAGRREETQYF
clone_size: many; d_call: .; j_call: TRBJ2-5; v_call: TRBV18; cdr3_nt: TGTGCCAGCTCACCACCGACCGGGCCCCGGACCCAGTACTTC; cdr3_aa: CASSPPTGPRTQYF
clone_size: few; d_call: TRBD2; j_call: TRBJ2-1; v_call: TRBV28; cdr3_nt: TGTGCCAGCAGAATCGGACTAGCGGGATCCTACAATGAGCAGTTCTTC; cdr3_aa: CASRIGLAGSYNEQFF
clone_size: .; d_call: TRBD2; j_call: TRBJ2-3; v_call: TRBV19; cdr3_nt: TGTGCCAGTAGCGCTAGCGGTGGAGAGGATACGCAGTATTTT; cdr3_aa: CASSASGGEDTQYF
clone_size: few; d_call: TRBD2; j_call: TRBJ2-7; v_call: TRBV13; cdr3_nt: TGTGCCAGCAGCCCCCGGGCTAGCGGGAACTACGAGCAGTACTTC; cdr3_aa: CASSPRASGNYEQYF
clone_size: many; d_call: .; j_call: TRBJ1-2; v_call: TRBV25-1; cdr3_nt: TGTGCCACCTCAAAGGGGGTTAGCTATGGCTACACCTTC; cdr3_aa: CATSKGVSYGYTF
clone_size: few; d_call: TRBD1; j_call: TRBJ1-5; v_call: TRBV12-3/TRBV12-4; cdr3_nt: TGTGCCAGCAGCCTTAAGGGACAGGGCAATCAGCCCCAGCATTTT; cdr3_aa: CASSLKGQGNQPQHF
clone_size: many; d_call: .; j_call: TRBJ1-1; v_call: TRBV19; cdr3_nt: TGTGCCAGTAGTATCAGCCGGGGAGGAGGCACTGAAGCTTTCTTT; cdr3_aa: CASSISRGGGTEAFF
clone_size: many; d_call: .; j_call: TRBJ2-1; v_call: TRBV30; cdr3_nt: TGTGCCTGGAGCCGCGGGACGGTCAATGAGCAGTTCTTC; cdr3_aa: CAWSRGTVNEQFF
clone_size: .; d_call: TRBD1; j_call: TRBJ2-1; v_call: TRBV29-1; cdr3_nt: TGCAGCGTTCGGACAGGCCCTGGCACCTACAATGAGCAGTTCTTC; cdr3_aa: CSVRTGPGTYNEQFF
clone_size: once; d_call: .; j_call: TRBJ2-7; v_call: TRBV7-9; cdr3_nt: TGTGCCAGCAGCCTCTCGAGCTCCTACAATGAGCAGTACTTC; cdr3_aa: CASSLSSSYNEQYF
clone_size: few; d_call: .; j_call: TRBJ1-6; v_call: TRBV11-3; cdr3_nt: TGTGCCAGCAGCTCTGGGCTGAGCTCCTATAATTCACCCCTCCACTTT; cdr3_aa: CASSSGLSSYNSPLHF
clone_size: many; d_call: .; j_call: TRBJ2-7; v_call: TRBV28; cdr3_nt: TGTGCCAGCAGTTTCGGGACCCCCTACGAGCAGTACTTC; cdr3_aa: CASSFGTPYEQYF
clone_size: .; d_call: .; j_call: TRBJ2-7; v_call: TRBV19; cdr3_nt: TGTGCCAGTAGTGCGCCCGGACAATCTGTCAACGAGCAGTACTTC; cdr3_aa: CASSAPGQSVNEQYF
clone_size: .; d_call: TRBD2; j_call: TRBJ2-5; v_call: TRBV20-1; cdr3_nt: TGCAGTGCTCTCCTACTAGCGCCCCCAGAGACCCAGTACTTC; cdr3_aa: CSALLLAPPETQYF
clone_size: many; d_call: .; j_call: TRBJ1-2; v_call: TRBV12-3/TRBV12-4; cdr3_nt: TGTGCCAGCAGTTTCCGGAGGGATGGCTACACCTTC; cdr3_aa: CASSFRRDGYTF
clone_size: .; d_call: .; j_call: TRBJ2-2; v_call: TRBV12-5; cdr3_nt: TGTGCTAGTGGTTTGGTACTCACAGGCACGAACACCGGGGAGCTGTTTTTT; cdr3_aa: CASGLVLTGTNTGELFF
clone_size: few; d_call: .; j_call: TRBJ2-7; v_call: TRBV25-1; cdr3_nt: TGTGCCAGCAGTGCCCGGGATCTCTCCTACGAGCAGTACTTC; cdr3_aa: CASSARDLSYEQYF